This T cell receptor beta chain was recorded in a study of blood T cell repertoires in COVID-19 (dated by TCRdb to the early 2020s). For context, the study as a whole: The collaborator samples originated in the United States, Italy and Spain and spanned the acute and convalescent phases of COVID-19. Samples were obtained from the ongoing ImmuneRACE study (first 160 participants) and from 1,000 to 1,500 subjects provided by 6 global collaborators. Deeply sampled blood TCRbeta repertoires from subjects exposed to, actively infected with, or recovered from COVID-19 were included in the dataset. Where available, HLA class I and class II types were obtained from metadata supplied by the sample provider rather than from assay-based typing. Sample metadata almost always included a de-identified subject ID, COVID-19 status, age in years and sex. The repertoires were released in a freely available public database intended as a resource for research on the immune response to SARS-CoV-2. The material from the prospective study consisted of cDNA or gDNA derived from T cells, B-cell-depleted T cells, or PBMCs.

Concerning this clone: Its antigen target is currently unknown. No qualities accompany the bases; no much larger clone lies one base away.

What the work shows at the level of the full study, not this receptor alone: Clinical and demographic metadata were provided uncurated, with the amount varying by source and participant.

The collaborating institutions used their own protocols to collect whole blood in K2EDTA tubes. For TCRbeta analysis, collaborators shipped samples in one of three forms: frozen whole blood, isolated PBMCs, or DNA extracted from either of those sample types. TCRbeta CDR3 regions were amplified from genomic DNA using the immunoSEQ Assay, a bias-controlled multiplex PCR. The study's processing was this. The number of nucleated cells in each sample was estimated from the amplification of reference gene primers within the assay. Sequence reads were collapsed and filtered to measure the absolute abundance of every unique TCRbeta CDR3 rearrangement. Productive Simpson clonality was computed per sample as the square root of Simpson's diversity index over productive rearrangements. Here the immuneACCESS table is served through TCRdb, limited to in-frame sequences with V and J called. Missing clones are a known gap in these copies; in checked studies unresolved V genes cover under half, and the rest lacks a known reason. That table supplies the V and J calls and clone size; D and trimming were determined from the DNA. The sample profile shows 65,000 to 70,000 clones; more than 75% of them were found once. Of the sample, 5% to 6.5% is held by the ten largest clones.

CDR1 and CDR2 are read off the germline V gene as ENHRY and SYGVKD. The CDR3 runs 13 amino acids, cysteine and phenylalanine included. Kept here is only the CDR3 DNA, which spans 39 bases and is read in frame from base 1. Trimming removed 10 bases from V and 8 bases from J; the gene matches leave 8 bases unexplained. The specimen was peripheral blood. The sequence joins TRBV10-3 to TRBJ1-4, with TRBD1 identical over 9 junction bases. The receptor was isolated from an older woman with acute or convalescent COVID-19. Here the CDR3 is given as CASSGTGNEKLFF. The base sequence is TGTGCCAGTTCCGGGACAGGGAACGAAAAACTGTTTTTT.